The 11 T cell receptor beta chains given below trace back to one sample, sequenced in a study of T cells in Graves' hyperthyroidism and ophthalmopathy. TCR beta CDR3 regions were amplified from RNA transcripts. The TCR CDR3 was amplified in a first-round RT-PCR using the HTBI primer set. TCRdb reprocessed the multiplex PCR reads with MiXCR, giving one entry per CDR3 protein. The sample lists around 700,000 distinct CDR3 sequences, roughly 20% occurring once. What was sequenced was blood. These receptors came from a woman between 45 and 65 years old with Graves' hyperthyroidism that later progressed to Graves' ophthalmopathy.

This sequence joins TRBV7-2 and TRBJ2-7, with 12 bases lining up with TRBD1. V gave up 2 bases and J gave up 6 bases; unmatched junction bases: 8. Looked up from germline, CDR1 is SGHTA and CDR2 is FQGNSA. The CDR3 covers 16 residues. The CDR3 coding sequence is TGTGCCAGCAGCTTAAGGTCGGGACAGGGGGCCGGCGAGCAGTACTTC. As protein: CASSLRSGQGAGEQYF.

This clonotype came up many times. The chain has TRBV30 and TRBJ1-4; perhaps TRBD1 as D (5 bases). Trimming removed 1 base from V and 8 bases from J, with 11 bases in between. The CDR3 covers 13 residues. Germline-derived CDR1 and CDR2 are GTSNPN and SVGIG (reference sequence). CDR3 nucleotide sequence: TGTGCCTGGAGTGCTTCGCGACAGGAAAAACTGTTTTTT. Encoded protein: CAWSASRQEKLFF.

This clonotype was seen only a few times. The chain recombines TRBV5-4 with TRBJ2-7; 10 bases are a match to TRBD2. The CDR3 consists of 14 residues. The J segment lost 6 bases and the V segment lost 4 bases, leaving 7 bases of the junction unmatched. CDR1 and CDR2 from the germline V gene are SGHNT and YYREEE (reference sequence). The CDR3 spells CASSRGTSEREQYF. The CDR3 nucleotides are TGTGCCAGCAGCCGCGGGACTAGCGAACGCGAGCAGTACTTC.

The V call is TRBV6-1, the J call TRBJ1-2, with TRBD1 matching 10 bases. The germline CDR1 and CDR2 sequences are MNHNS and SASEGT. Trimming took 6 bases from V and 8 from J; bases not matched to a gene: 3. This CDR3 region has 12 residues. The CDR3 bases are TGTGCCAGCAGAGAGACAGGGGGCGGCTACACCTTC. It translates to CASRETGGGYTF.

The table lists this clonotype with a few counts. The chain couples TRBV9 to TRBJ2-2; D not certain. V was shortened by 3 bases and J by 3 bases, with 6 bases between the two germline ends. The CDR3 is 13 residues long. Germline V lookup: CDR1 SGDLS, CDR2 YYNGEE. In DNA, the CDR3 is TGTGCCAGCAGCGCGACGTACACCGGGGAGCTGTTTTTT. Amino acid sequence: CASSATYTGELFF.

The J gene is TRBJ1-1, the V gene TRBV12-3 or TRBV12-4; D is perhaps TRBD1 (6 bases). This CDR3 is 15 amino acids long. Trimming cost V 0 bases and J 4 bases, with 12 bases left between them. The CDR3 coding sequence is TGTGCCAGCAGTTTAGCATCGGGGGGCTTCACTGAAGCTTTCTTT. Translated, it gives CASSLASGGFTEAFF.

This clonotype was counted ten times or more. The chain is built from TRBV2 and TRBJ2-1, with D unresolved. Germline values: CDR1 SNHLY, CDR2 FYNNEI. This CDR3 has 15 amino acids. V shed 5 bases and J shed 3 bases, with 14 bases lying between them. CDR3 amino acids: CASSHRVAYYNEQFF. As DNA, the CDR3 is TGTGCCAGCAGTCACCGGGTTGCTTACTACAATGAGCAGTTCTTC.

DNA of the CDR3: TGTGCCAGCAGTTCCGGGTGGGACAGGGGTTTCGTCGGCTACACCTTC. Its protein is CASSSGWDRGFVGYTF. The genes are TRBV27 and TRBJ1-2, with TRBD1 matching 10 bases. V shed 4 bases and J 8 bases; nucleotides not matched to a gene: 13. The CDR3 has 16 residues. The germline gives CDR1 MNHEY, CDR2 SMNVEV (reference sequence).

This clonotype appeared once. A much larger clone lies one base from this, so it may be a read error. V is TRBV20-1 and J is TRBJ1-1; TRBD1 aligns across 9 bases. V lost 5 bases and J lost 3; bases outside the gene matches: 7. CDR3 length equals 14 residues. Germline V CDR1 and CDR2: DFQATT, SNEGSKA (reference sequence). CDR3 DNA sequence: TGCAGTGCTGGAGGACAGGGGCCTTACACTGAAGCTTTCTTT. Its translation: CSAGGQGPYTEAFF.

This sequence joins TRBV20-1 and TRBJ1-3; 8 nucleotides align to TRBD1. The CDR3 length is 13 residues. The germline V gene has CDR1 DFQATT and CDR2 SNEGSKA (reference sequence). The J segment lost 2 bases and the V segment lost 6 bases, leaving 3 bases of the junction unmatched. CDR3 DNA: TGCAGTGCGTTGGGACAGGCTGGAAACACCATATATTTT. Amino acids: CSALGQAGNTIYF.

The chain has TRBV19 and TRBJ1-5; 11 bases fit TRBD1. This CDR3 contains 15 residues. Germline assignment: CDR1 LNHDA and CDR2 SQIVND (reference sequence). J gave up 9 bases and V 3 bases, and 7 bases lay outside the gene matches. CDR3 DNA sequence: TGTGCCAGTAGTATTGGGACAGGGGGGGCCGGGCCCCAGCATTTT. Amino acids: CASSIGTGGAGPQHF.